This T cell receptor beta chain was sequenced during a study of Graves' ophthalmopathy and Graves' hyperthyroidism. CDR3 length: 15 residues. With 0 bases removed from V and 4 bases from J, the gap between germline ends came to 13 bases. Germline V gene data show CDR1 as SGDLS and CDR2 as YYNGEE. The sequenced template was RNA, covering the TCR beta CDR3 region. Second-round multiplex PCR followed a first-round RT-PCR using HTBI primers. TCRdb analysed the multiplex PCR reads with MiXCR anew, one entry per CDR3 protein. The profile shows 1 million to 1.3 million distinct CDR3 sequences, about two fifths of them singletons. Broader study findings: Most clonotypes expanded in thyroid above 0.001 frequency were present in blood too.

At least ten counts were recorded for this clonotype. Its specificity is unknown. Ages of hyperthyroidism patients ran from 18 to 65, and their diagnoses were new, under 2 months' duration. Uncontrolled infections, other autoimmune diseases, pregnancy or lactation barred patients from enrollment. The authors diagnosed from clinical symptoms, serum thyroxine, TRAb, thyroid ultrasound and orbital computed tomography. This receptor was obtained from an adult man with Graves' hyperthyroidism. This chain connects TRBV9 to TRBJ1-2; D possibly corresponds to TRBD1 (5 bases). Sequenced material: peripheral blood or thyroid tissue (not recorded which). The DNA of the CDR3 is TGTGCCAGCAGCGTAGATGCCGGGGCTGGCTATGGCTACACCTTC. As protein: CASSVDAGAGYGYTF.